What follows describes a single T cell receptor (beta chain). Its matching antigen is unknown. With no exceptions, donors were healthy Caucasians. One entry per CDR3 protein, called by TCRdb with MiXCR from the 5' RACE reads. Here the sample spans 1.5 million or so distinct CDR3 sequences, around 33% being singletons. Germline V lookup: CDR1 DFQATT, CDR2 SNEGSKA (reference sequence). J was trimmed by 3 bases and V by 0 bases; bases with no gene match: 11. The CDR3 has 17 amino acids. The sample comes from a study of identical twins. Overall study findings and caveats: Abundant beta clonotypes from cord blood bore fewer insertions; memory repertoires lacked this pattern. Zero-insertion results could be subject to partial confounding by invariant MAIT and iNKT cells.

The genes are TRBV20-1 and TRBJ2-1; 7 bases agree with TRBD1. The sequencing sample was made of cord blood. The TCR was taken from a newborn girl in good health. DNA for the CDR3: TGCAGTGCTAGAGATCTGCTGGTTAGGGGGCTCTACAATGAGCAGTTCTTC. It translates to CSARDLLVRGLYNEQFF.